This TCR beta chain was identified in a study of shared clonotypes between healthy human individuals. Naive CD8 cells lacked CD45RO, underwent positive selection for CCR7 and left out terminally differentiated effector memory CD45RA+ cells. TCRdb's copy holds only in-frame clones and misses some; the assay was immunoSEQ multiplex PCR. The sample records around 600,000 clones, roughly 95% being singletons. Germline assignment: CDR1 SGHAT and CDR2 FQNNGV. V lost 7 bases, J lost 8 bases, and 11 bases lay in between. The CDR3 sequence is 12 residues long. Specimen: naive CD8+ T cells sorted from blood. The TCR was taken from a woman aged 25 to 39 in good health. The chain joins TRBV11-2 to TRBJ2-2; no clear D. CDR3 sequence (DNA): TGTGCCAGCACAACCCCAAGAGGGGAGCTGTTTTTT. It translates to CASTTPRGELFF.